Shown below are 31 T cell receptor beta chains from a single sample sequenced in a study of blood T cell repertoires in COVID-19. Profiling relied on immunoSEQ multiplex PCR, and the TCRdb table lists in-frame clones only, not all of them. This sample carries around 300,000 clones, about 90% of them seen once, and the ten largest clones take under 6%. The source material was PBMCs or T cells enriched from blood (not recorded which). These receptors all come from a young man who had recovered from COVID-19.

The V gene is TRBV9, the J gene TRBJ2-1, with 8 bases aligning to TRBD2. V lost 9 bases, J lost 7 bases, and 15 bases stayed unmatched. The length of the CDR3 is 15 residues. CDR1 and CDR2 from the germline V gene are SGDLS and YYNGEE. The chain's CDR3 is CATGRGLAGRNEQFF. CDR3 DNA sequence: TGTGCCACAGGGAGGGGATTAGCGGGGCGAAATGAGCAGTTCTTC.

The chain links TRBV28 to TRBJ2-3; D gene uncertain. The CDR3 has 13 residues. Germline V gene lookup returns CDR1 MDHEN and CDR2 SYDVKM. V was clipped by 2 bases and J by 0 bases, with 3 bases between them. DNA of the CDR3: TGTGCCAGCAGTTTACAGAGCACAGATACGCAGTATTTT. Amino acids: CASSLQSTDTQYF.

CDR3 sequence reads: CASSQDLASRGANVLTF. The CDR3 region has the DNA TGTGCCAGCAGCCAAGACCTCGCATCGAGGGGGGCCAACGTCCTGACTTTC. V usage is TRBV4-2 and J usage is TRBJ2-6; D is undetermined. V lost 0 bases and J 4 bases, leaving 13 bases between the germline ends. Germline lookup yields CDR1 LGHNA and CDR2 YNFKEQ. This CDR3 is 17 amino acids long.

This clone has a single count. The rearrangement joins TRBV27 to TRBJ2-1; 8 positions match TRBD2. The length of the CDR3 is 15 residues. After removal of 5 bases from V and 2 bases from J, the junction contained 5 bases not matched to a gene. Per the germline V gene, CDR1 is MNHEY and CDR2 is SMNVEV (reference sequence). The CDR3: CASSPPGGAYNEQFF. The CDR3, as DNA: TGTGCCAGCAGTCCCCCCGGGGGGGCCTACAATGAGCAGTTCTTC.

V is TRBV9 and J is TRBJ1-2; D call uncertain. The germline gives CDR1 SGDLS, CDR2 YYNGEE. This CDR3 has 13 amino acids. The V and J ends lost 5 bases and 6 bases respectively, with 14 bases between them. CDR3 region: CASSRLGRDGYTF. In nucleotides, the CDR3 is TGTGCCAGCAGTAGACTAGGTAGGGATGGCTACACCTTC.

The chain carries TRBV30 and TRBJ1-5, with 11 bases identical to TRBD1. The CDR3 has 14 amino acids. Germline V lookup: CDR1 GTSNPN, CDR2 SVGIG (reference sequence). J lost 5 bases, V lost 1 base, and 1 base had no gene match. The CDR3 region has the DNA TGTGCCTGGAGTGGGACAGGGGGCTATCAGCCCCAGCATTTT. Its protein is CAWSGTGGYQPQHF. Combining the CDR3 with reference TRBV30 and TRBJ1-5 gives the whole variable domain SQTIHQWPATLVQPVGSPLSLECTVEGTSNPNLYWYRQAAGRGLQLLFYSVGIGQISSEVPQNLSASRPQDRQFILSSKKLLLSDSGFYLCAWSGTGGYQPQHFGDGTRLSIL.

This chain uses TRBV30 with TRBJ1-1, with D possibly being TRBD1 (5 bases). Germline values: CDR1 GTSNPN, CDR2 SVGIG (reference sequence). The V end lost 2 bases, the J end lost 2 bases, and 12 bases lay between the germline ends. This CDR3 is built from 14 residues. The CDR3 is CAWSRGMINTEAFF. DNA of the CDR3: TGTGCCTGGAGTAGGGGTATGATTAACACTGAAGCTTTCTTT.

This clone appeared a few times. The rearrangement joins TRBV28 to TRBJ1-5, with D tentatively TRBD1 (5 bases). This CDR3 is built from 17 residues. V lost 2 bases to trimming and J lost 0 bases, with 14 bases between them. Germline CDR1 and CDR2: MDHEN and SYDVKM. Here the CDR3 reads CASSLSLGQLSNQPQHF. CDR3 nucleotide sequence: TGTGCCAGCAGTTTAAGTTTGGGGCAGCTTAGCAATCAGCCCCAGCATTTT.

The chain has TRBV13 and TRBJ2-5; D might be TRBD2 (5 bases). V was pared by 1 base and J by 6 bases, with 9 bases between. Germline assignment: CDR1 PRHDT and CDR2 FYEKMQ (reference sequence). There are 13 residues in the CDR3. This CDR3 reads CASSLAGWKTQYF. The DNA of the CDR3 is TGTGCCAGCAGCTTAGCGGGGTGGAAGACCCAGTACTTC.

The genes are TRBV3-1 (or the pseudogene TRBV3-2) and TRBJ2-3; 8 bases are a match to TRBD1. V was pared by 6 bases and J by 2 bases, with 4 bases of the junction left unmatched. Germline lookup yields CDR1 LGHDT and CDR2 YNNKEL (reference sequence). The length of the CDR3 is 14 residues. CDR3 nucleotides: TGTGCCAGCAGGGGACAGGATGACACAGATACGCAGTATTTT. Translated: CASRGQDDTDTQYF.

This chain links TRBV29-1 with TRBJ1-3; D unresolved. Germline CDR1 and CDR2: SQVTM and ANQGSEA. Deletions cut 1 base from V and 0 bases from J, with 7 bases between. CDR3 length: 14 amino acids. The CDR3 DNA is TGCAGCGTTGAAGCAGTTTACTCTGGAAACACCATATATTTT. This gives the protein CSVEAVYSGNTIYF. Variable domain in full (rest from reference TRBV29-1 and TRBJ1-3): SAVISQKPSRDICQRGTSLTIQCQVDSQVTMMFWYRQQPGQSLTLIATANQGSEATYESGFVIDKFPISRPNLTFSTLTVSNMSPEDSSIYLCSVEAVYSGNTIYFGEGSWLTVV.

The CDR3 reads CASSKNRANTEAFF. The CDR3 DNA is TGTGCCAGTAGTAAGAACAGGGCGAACACTGAAGCTTTCTTT. The chain uses TRBV19 and TRBJ1-1; D might be TRBD1 (6 bases). The germline V gene encodes CDR1 LNHDA and CDR2 SQIVND (reference sequence). Trimming left V 4 bases short and J 1 base short, with 10 bases between. This CDR3 is built from 14 residues.

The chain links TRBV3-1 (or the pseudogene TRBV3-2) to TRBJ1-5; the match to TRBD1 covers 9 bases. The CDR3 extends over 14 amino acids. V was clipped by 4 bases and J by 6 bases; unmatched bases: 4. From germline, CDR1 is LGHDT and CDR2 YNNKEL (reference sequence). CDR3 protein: CASSLGQGGQPQHF. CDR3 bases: TGTGCCAGCAGCCTGGGACAGGGCGGTCAGCCCCAGCATTTT.

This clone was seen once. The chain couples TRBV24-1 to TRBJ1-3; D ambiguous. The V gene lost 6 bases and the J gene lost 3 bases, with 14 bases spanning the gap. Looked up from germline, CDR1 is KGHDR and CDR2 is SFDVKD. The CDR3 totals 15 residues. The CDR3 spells CATSHPAGGGNTIYF. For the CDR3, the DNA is TGTGCCACCAGTCACCCCGCCGGTGGTGGAAACACCATATATTTT.

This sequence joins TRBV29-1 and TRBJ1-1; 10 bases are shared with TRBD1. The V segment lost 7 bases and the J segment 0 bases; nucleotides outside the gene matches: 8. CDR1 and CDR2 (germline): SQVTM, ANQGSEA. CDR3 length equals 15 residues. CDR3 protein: CSADRGNYMNTEAFF. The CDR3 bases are TGCAGCGCGGACAGGGGGAACTACATGAACACTGAAGCTTTCTTT.

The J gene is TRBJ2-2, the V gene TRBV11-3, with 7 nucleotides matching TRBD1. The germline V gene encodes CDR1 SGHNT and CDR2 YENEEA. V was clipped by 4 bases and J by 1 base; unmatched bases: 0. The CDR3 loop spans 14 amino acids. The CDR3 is CASSSGGNTGELFF. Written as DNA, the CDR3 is TGTGCCAGCAGCTCAGGGGGGAACACCGGGGAGCTGTTTTTT.

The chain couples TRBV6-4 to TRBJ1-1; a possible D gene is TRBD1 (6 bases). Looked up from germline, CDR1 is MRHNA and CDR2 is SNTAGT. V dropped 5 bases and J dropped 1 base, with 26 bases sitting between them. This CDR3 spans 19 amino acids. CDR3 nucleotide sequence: TGTGCCAGCAGTTCCGGTAGGGGGTCGGAGTTCAACTCGAACACTGAAGCTTTCTTT. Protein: CASSSGRGSEFNSNTEAFF.

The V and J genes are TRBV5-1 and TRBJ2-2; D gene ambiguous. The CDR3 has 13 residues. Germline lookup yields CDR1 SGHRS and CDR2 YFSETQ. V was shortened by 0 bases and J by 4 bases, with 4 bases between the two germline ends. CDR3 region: CASSLASTGELFF. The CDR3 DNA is TGCGCCAGCAGCTTGGCGAGCACCGGGGAGCTGTTTTTT.

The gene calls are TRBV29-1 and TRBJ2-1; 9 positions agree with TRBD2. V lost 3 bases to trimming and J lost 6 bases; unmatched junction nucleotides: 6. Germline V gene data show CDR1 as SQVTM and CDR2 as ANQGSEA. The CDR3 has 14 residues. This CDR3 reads CSVEGRREGNEQFF. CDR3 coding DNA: TGCAGCGTTGAGGGGCGGCGGGAGGGCAATGAGCAGTTCTTC.

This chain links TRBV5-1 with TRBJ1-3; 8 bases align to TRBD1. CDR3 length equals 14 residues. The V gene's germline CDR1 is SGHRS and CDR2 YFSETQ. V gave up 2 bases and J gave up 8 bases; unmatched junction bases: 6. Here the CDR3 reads CASSFQGASDTIYF. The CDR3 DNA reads TGCGCCAGCAGCTTCCAGGGGGCGAGTGACACCATATATTTT.

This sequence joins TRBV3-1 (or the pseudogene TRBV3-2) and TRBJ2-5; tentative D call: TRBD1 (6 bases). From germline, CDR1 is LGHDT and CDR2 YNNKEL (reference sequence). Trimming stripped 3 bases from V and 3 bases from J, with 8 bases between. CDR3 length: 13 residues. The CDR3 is CASSHNREETQYF. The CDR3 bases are TGTGCCAGCAGCCATAACAGGGAAGAGACCCAGTACTTC.

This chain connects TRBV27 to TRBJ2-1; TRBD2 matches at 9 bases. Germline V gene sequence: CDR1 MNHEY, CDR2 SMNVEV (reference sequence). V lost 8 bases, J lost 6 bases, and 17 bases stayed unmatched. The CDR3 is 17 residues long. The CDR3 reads CASFLAGPFLRSNEQFF. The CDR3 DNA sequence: TGTGCCAGCTTCCTAGCGGGGCCCTTCCTTAGGTCCAATGAGCAGTTCTTC.

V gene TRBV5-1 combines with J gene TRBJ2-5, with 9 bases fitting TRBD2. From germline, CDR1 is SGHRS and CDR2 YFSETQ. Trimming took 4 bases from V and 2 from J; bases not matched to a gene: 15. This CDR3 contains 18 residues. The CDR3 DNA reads TGCGCCAGCAGCCCAAGGAGCGGGGGGTCCGGTGTTCAAGAGACCCAGTACTTC. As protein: CASSPRSGGSGVQETQYF.

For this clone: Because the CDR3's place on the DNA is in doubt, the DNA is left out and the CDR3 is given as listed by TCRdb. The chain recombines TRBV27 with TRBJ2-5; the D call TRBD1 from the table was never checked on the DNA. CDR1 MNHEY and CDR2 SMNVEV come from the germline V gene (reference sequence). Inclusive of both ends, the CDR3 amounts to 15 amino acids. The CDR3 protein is CASSSSLTGGETQYF.

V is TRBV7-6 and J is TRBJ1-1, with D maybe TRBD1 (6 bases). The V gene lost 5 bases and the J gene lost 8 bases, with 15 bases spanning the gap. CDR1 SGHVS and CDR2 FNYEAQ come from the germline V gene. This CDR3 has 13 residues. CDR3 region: CASSRGTPSEAFF. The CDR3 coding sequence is TGTGCCAGCAGCAGAGGGACACCCTCAGAAGCTTTCTTT. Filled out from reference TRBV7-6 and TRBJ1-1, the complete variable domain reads GAGVSQSPRYKVTKRGQDVALRCDPISGHVSLYWYRQALGQGPEFLTYFNYEAQQDKSGLPNDRFSAERPEGSISTLTIQRTEQRDSAMYRCASSRGTPSEAFFGQGTRLTVV.

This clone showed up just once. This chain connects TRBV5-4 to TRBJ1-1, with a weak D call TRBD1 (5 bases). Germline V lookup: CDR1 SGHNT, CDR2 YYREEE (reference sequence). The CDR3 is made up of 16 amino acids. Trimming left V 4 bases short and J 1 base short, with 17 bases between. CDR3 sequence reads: CASSLGTGGENTEAFF. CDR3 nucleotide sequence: TGTGCCAGCAGCCTCGGGACGGGAGGTGAGAACACTGAAGCTTTCTTT.

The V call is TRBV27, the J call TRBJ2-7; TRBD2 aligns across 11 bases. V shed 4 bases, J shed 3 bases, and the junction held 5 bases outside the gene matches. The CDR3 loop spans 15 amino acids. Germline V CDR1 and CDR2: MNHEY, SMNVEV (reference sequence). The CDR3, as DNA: TGTGCCAGCAGTTCCGGGACTAGCGGCAACTACGAGCAGTACTTC. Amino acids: CASSSGTSGNYEQYF.

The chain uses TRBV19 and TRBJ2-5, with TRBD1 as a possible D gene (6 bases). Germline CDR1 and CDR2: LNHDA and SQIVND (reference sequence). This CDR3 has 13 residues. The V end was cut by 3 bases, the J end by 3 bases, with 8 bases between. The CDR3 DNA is TGTGCCAGTAGTATGGACAGAGAAGAGACCCAGTACTTC. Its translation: CASSMDREETQYF.

This chain's CDR3 is CASSPSQNNEQFF. CDR3 coding DNA: TGTGCCAGCTCACCATCCCAAAACAATGAGCAGTTCTTC. The chain joins TRBV18 to TRBJ2-1, with D uncertain. Per the germline V gene, CDR1 is KGHSH and CDR2 is LQKENI. The CDR3 contains 13 residues. Trimming shortened V by 2 bases and J by 5 bases, and 7 bases separated the two germline ends. The full variable domain, its missing parts supplied by reference TRBV18 and TRBJ2-1, is NAGVMQNPRHLVRRRGQEARLRCSPMKGHSHVYWYRQLPEEGLKFMVYLQKENIIDESGMPKERFSAEFPKEGPSILRIQQVVRGDSAAYFCASSPSQNNEQFFGPGTRLTVL.

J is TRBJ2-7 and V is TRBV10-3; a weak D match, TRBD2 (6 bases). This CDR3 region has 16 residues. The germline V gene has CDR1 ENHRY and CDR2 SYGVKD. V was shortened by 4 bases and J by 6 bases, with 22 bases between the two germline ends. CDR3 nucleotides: TGTGCCATCAGTGCCAGACAGCGACCGGAGGGTTCCGAGCAGTACTTC. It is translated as CAISARQRPEGSEQYF.

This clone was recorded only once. The CDR3: CASSDPGQGAYDSPLHF. The CDR3 DNA reads as TGTGCCAGCAGCGATCCGGGACAGGGGGCATATGATTCACCCCTCCACTTT. The chain carries TRBV28 and TRBJ1-6, with 12 bases aligning to TRBD1. After removal of 6 bases from V and 8 bases from J, the junction contained 11 bases not matched to a gene. The CDR3 spans 17 residues. Germline V gene data show CDR1 as MDHEN and CDR2 as SYDVKM. Based on the CDR3 plus reference TRBV28 and TRBJ1-6, the full variable domain is DVKVTQSSRYLVKRTGEKVFLECVQDMDHENMFWYRQDPGLGLRLIYFSYDVKMKEKGDIPEGYSVSREKKERFSLILESASTNQTSMYLCASSDPGQGAYDSPLHFGNGTRLTVT.